Listed here are 5 T cell receptor beta chains from one sample, sequenced in a study of T-cell memory formation after mild COVID-19. TCRdb processed the 5' RACE reads anew with MiXCR; each CDR3 protein has one entry. The sample has hundreds of thousands of distinct CDR3 sequences; around 28% are singletons. Sequences were obtained from PBMCs or a T cell subset sorted from them (not recorded which). The receptors stem from an adult woman who had mild COVID-19 (a few samples of this study predate the infection). Cell type and time point are not known.

The chain is built from TRBV5-1 and TRBJ1-2, with D unclear. Trimming cost V 0 bases and J 0 bases, with 6 bases left between them. This CDR3 is 14 amino acids long. Per germline, CDR1 SGHRS and CDR2 YFSETQ. The DNA of the CDR3 is TGCGCCAGCAGCTTGGACAGTTCTAACTATGGCTACACCTTC. This gives the protein CASSLDSSNYGYTF.

The V call is TRBV5-1, the J call TRBJ2-5, with 9 bases matching TRBD1. V lost 4 bases, J lost 4 bases, and 8 bases stayed unmatched. CDR1 is SGHRS, CDR2 YFSETQ, per germline. The CDR3 consists of 15 residues. In DNA, the CDR3 is TGCGCCAGCAGCCTGGGGGACAGGGAGGCAGAGACCCAGTACTTC. Protein sequence: CASSLGDREAETQYF.

This chain connects TRBV29-1 to TRBJ1-2; no firm D call. V dropped 4 bases and J dropped 4 bases, with 13 bases sitting between them. CDR3 length equals 13 residues. CDR1 is SQVTM, CDR2 ANQGSEA, per germline. The CDR3 DNA reads as TGCAGCGTTGTGCAGATGTCTCCCTATGGCTACACCTTC. This gives the protein CSVVQMSPYGYTF. The full variable domain, its missing parts supplied by reference TRBV29-1 and TRBJ1-2, is SAVISQKPSRDICQRGTSLTIQCQVDSQVTMMFWYRQQPGQSLTLIATANQGSEATYESGFVIDKFPISRPNLTFSTLTVSNMSPEDSSIYLCSVVQMSPYGYTFGSGTRLTVV.

This clonotype was observed a handful of times. The chain employs TRBV5-1 and TRBJ2-5; 9 bases align to TRBD1. V lost 4 bases, J lost 5 bases, and 6 bases stayed unmatched. Germline lookup yields CDR1 SGHRS and CDR2 YFSETQ. This CDR3 is 14 amino acids long. This CDR3 reads CASSPGQGTETQYF. The CDR3 region has the DNA TGCGCCAGCAGCCCGGGACAGGGTACGGAGACCCAGTACTTC.

This clonotype was detected only a few times. The chain's CDR3 is CASSPVDILTPHEQFF. The CDR3 bases are TGCGCCAGCAGCCCCGTTGACATCTTGACCCCTCATGAGCAGTTCTTC. This rearrangement joins TRBV4-3 to TRBJ2-1; D unclear. Germline lookup yields CDR1 LGHNA and CDR2 YSLEER. The CDR3 runs 16 residues. Trimming shortened V by 4 bases and J by 8 bases, and 21 bases separated the two germline ends.